The source of this T cell receptor beta chain is a study of human thymus T cells. Broader study findings: In thymic and blood repertoires alike, V and J usage looked biased.

Healthy Finnish infants having corrective surgery for congenital heart defects served as donors. Concerning this clone: Its antigen remains unidentified.

Profiling relied on immunoSEQ multiplex PCR, and the TCRdb table lists in-frame clones only, not all of them. The sample includes tens of thousands of clones, approximately 93% seen only once; the top ten take about 0.12%. Sequencing was done on a sample of blood. This sequence was found in a boy younger than two with a congenital heart defect but otherwise immunologically healthy.

The CDR3 loop is CASSSKYRGHYEQYF. DNA for the CDR3: TGTGCCAGCAGCTCGAAATACCGGGGGCACTACGAGCAGTACTTC. This rearrangement joins TRBV5-6 to TRBJ2-7; D possibly uses TRBD1 or TRBD2 (6 bases each). This CDR3 region has 15 residues. The V gene's germline CDR1 is SGHDT and CDR2 YYEEEE. V was shortened by 3 bases and J by 3 bases, with 16 bases between the two germline ends.